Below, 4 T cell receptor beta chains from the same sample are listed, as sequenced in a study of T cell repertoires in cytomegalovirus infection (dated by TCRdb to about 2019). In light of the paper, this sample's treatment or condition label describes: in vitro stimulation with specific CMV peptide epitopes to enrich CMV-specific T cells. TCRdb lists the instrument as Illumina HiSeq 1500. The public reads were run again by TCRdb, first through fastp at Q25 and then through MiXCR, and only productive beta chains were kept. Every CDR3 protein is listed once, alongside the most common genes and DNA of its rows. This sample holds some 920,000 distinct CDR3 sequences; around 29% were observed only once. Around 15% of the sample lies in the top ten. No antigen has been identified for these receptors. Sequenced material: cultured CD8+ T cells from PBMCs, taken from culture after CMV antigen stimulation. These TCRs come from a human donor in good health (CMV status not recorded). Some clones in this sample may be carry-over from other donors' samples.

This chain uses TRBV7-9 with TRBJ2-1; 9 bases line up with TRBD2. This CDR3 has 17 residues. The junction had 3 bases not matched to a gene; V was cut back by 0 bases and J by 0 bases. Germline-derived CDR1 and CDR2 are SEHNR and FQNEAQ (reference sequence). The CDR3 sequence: CASSLASSGVSYNEQFF. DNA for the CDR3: TGTGCCAGCAGCTTAGCGTCTAGCGGGGTCTCCTACAATGAGCAGTTCTTC. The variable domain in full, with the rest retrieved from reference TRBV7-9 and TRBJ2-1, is DTGVSQNPRHKITKRGQNVTFRCDPISEHNRLYWYRQTLGQGPEFLTYFQNEAQLEKSRLLSDRFSAERPKGSFSTLEIQRTEQGDSAMYLCASSLASSGVSYNEQFFGPGTRLTVL.

CDR3 loop: CASSERAGEQETQYF. In DNA, the CDR3 is TGTGCCAGCAGCGAGCGGGCGGGGGAACAAGAGACCCAGTACTTC. The V and J genes are TRBV7-6 and TRBJ2-5, with TRBD2 identical over 7 bases. V lost 5 bases and J lost 2; bases outside the gene matches: 8. The CDR3 runs 15 residues. CDR1 is SGHVS, CDR2 FNYEAQ, per germline.

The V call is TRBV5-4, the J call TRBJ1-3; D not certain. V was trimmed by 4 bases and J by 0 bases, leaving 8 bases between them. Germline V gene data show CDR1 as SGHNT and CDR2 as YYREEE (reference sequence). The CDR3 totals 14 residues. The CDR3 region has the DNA TGTGCCAGCAGCGGCGGGAACTCTGGAAACACCATATATTTT. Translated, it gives CASSGGNSGNTIYF.

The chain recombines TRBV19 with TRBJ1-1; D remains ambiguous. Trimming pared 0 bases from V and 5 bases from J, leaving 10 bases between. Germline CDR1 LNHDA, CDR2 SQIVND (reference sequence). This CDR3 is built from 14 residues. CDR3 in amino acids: CASSIDGGGTEAFF. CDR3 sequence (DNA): TGTGCCAGTAGTATAGATGGAGGAGGAACTGAAGCTTTCTTT.